The next 9 T cell receptor beta chains were all read from a single sample in a study of CD8+CD57+ T cells in acquired aplastic anemia. According to the study, genomic DNA was the template for TCR beta VDJ and CDR3 profiling. TCRdb itself ran the reads through MiXCR, one entry per CDR3 protein. Of 200,000 to 250,000 distinct CDR3 sequences in the sample, roughly 35% were seen once. Source material: sorted CD4+, CD8+, or CD8+CD57+ T cells (not recorded which) from PBMCs. Every receptor here comes from a human donor in good health, serving as a control.

This clonotype was seen ten or more times. The chain is built from TRBV20-1 and TRBJ2-3, with 8 bases lining up with TRBD2. The CDR3 is 14 amino acids. The trim removed 3 bases at V and 2 bases at J, leaving 4 bases unmatched. CDR1 and CDR2 from the germline V gene are DFQATT and SNEGSKA (reference sequence). CDR3 sequence: CSASIAGNTDTQYF. The DNA for the CDR3 is TGCAGTGCTAGTATAGCGGGAAACACAGATACGCAGTATTTT.

As for this clonotype: This could be a read error, since a much larger clone is one nucleotide away. This chain joins TRBV5-1 and TRBJ2-7; 11 nucleotides match TRBD1. The germline V gene encodes CDR1 SGHRS and CDR2 YFSETQ. The length of the CDR3 is 15 residues. The CDR3 sequence is CANSPGQGAVHEQYF. Written as DNA, the CDR3 is TGCGCCAACAGCCCAGGACAGGGGGCTGTCCACGAGCAGTACTTC.

This clonotype has more than one count but fewer than ten. V usage is TRBV15 and J usage is TRBJ2-7; possibly TRBD2 for D (6 bases). The germline CDR1 and CDR2 sequences are LNHNV and YYDKDF (reference sequence). V was trimmed by 4 bases and J by 3 bases, leaving 16 bases between them. There are 15 residues in the CDR3. The CDR3 bases are TGTGCCACCAGCACCGCCGAACCGACTAGCTACGAGCAGTACTTC. This sequence encodes CATSTAEPTSYEQYF.

The rearrangement joins TRBV20-1 to TRBJ1-4; D remains unclear. The ends were cut back, 5 bases at V and 8 bases at J, with 15 bases in the middle. CDR3 length equals 13 residues. Germline CDR1 reads DFQATT; CDR2 reads SNEGSKA (reference sequence). The CDR3 nucleotides read TGCAGTGCTCGGGAGGGTAGAGTAGAAAAACTGTTTTTT. Protein: CSAREGRVEKLFF.

This clonotype came up a few times. A junction end diverges from the germline sequence, so it may reflect a read error. This chain links TRBV5-1 with TRBJ2-4; 8 nucleotides line up with TRBD1. Germline CDR1 reads SGHRS; CDR2 reads YFSETQ. The CDR3 has 12 residues. The CDR3 nucleotides are TGCACCAGCAGCTCACAGGGGGACACTCAGTACTTC. It translates to CTSSSQGDTQYF. The full variable domain, its missing parts supplied by reference TRBV5-1 and TRBJ2-4, is KAGVTQTPRYLIKTRGQQVTLSCSPISGHRSVSWYQQTPGQGLQFLFEYFSETQRNKGNFPGRFSGRQFSNSRSEMNVSTLELGDSALYLCTSSSQGDTQYFGAGTRLSVL.

This clonotype was counted at least ten times. V gene TRBV20-1 combines with J gene TRBJ1-3; D call uncertain. The CDR3 covers 12 residues. V was shortened by 0 bases and J by 4 bases, with 4 bases between the two germline ends. CDR1 and CDR2 from the germline V gene are DFQATT and SNEGSKA (reference sequence). The CDR3 is CSARERGNTIYF. The CDR3 coding sequence is TGCAGTGCTAGAGAAAGGGGAAACACCATATATTTT.

This clonotype was seen ten or more times. The V and J genes are TRBV6-1 and TRBJ1-2; D call uncertain. Germline-derived CDR1 and CDR2 are MNHNS and SASEGT. The V end was cut by 1 base, the J end by 7 bases, with 10 bases between. The CDR3 contains 13 residues. The CDR3 DNA is TGTGCCAGCAGTGAAGACCCTTCGGGTGGCTACACCTTC. The encoded protein is CASSEDPSGGYTF.

As concerns this clonotype: A clone one base away is much larger, so this may be a read error. V is TRBV2 and J is TRBJ2-7, with TRBD1 matching over 9 bases. Germline trimming cut 6 bases from V and 3 bases from J; bases unmatched to any gene: 0. The CDR3 is made up of 12 amino acids. CDR1 and CDR2 (germline): SNHLY, FYNNEI. The CDR3: CASRTGGYEQYF. DNA of the CDR3: TGTGCCAGCAGGACAGGGGGCTACGAGCAGTACTTC.

This clonotype was detected ten times or more. The rearrangement links TRBV15 to TRBJ1-1, with D possibly being TRBD1 (6 bases). The CDR3 has 14 amino acids. V was cut by 0 bases and J by 6 bases, with 11 bases left in between. CDR1 and CDR2 (germline): LNHNV, YYDKDF (reference sequence). This chain's CDR3 is CATSRDRGAAEAFF. The CDR3 nucleotides read TGTGCCACCAGCAGAGATCGGGGGGCAGCTGAAGCTTTCTTT.